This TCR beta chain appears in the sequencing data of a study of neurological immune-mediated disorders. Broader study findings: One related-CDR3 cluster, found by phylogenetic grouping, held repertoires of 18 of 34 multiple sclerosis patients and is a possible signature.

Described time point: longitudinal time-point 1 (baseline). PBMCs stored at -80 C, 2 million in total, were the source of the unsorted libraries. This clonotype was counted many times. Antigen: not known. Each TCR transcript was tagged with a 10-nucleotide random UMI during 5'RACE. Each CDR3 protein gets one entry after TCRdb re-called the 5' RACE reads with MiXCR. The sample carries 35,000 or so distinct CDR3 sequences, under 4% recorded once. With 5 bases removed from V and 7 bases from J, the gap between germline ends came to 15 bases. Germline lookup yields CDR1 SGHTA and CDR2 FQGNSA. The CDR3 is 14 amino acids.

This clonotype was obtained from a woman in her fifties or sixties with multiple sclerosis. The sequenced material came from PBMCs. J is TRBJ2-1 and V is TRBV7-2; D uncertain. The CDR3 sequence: CASSPSTVINEQFF. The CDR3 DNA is TGTGCCAGCAGCCCCTCGACTGTCATAAATGAGCAGTTCTTC.